The clone carrying this TCR beta chain was seen ten or more times. The antigen remains unidentified. The entry originates in a study of T cells in Graves' hyperthyroidism and ophthalmopathy. Overall study context: Blood was drawn when the patient was first diagnosed and still untreated. Study observations and caveats: Most thyroid clonotypes expanded above 0.001 were also detected in blood.

Amplification targeted TCR beta CDR3 regions from RNA transcripts. HTBI primers were used for first-round RT-PCR of the TCR CDR3. MiXCR, applied by TCRdb to the multiplex PCR reads, yields one record per CDR3 protein. The sample yields about 620,000 distinct CDR3 sequences, around 16% seen once. Germline V gene data show CDR1 as MNHEY and CDR2 as SMNVEV (reference sequence). This CDR3 comprises 12 residues. Trimming took off 2 bases at V and 9 bases at J, with 8 bases between the two ends. Together with thyroid ultrasound, orbital computed tomography, serum thyroxine and TRAb, clinical symptoms were used for diagnoses.

Sequencing input: blood. The rearrangement joins TRBV27 to TRBJ2-1; D is unresolved. This receptor was identified in a woman aged 25 to 45 with Graves' hyperthyroidism. The CDR3 here is CASSLGLGEQFF. In DNA form, the CDR3 reads TGTGCCAGCAGTTTAGGGTTAGGTGAGCAGTTCTTC.